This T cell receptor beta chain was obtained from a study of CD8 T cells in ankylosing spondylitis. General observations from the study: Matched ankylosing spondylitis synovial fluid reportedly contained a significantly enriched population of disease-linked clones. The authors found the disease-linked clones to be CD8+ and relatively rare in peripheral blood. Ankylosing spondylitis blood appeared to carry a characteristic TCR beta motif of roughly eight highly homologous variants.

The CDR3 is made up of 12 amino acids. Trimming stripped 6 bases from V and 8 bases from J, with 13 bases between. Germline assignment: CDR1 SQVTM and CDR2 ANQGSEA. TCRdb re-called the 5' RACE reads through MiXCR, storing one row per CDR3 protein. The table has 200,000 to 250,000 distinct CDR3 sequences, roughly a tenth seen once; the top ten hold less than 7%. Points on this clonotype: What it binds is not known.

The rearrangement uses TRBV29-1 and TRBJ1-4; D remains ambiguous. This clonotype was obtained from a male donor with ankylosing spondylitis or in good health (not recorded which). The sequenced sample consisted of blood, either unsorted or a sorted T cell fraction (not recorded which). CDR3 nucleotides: TGCAGCGTGGGCAGTGAAACGGAAAAACTGTTTTTT. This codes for CSVGSETEKLFF.